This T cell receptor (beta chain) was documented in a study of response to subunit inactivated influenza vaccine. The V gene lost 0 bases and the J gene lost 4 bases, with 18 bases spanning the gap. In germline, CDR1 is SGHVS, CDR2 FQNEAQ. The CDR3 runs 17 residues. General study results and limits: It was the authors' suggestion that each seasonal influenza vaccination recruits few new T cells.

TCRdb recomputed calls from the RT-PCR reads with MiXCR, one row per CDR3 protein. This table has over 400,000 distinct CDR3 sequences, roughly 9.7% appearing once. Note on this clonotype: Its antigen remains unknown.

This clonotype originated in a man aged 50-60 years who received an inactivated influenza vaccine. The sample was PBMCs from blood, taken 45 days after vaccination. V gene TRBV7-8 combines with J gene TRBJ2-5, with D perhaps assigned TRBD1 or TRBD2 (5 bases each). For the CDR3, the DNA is TGTGCCAGCAGCTTAGCTGCAAGCGGAGTGAGGGGAGAGACCCAGTACTTC. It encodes CASSLAASGVRGETQYF.